These 20 T cell receptor beta chains were sequenced from one sample in a study of T cell responses to AZD1222 COVID-19 vaccine. Profiled with immunoSEQ multiplex PCR; TCRdb holds only in-frame clones, not every one. The table lists over 95,000 clones, about 89% of them singletons, with 7.5% to 9.5% in the top ten. Here the sequenced sample was peripheral blood, taken 28 days after the second AZD1222 dose. The receptors stem from an adult who received the AZD1222 COVID-19 vaccine.

The V gene is TRBV6-5, the J gene TRBJ2-2; D may be TRBD1 (6 bases). Trimming stripped 0 bases from V and 6 bases from J, with 14 bases between. The CDR3 length is 16 residues. Germline CDR1 MNHEY, CDR2 SVGAGI. The CDR3 nucleotides are TGTGCCAGCAGTTACTCGGGTGTAGGGGGTTCCGGGGAGCTGTTTTTT. Encoded protein: CASSYSGVGGSGELFF.

A single count supports this clone. The V call is TRBV2, the J call TRBJ1-2; D call uncertain. The CDR3 has 13 amino acids. CDR1 and CDR2 from the germline V gene are SNHLY and FYNNEI. The V end lost 0 bases, the J end lost 5 bases, and 7 bases lay between the germline ends. CDR3 sequence: CASSEARGYGYTF. The CDR3 nucleotides are TGTGCCAGCAGTGAAGCGCGCGGATATGGCTACACCTTC.

This clone was observed a handful of times. The rearrangement joins TRBV19 to TRBJ2-7, with 8 bases aligning to TRBD2. The V gene end was trimmed by 3 bases and the J gene end by 4 bases; junction bases not matched to a gene: 8. This CDR3 comprises 15 residues. In germline, CDR1 is LNHDA, CDR2 SQIVND (reference sequence). The CDR3 DNA follows: TGTGCCAGTAGTATTTCTCTAGCGGGTGATTACGAGCAGTACTTC. This sequence encodes CASSISLAGDYEQYF.

V and J are TRBV2 and TRBJ2-7; no clear D. Trimming stripped 4 bases from V and 12 bases from J, with 19 bases between. The CDR3 length is 13 residues. Looked up from germline, CDR1 is SNHLY and CDR2 is FYNNEI. The CDR3 reads CASSVSTVLMWYF. In DNA, the CDR3 is TGTGCCAGCAGTGTTTCTACAGTCCTAATGTGGTACTTC.

The chain uses TRBV5-1 and TRBJ2-1; the match to TRBD2 covers 8 bases. Germline V gene lookup returns CDR1 SGHRS and CDR2 YFSETQ. This CDR3 comprises 15 residues. The J segment lost 5 bases and the V segment lost 2 bases, leaving 6 bases of the junction unmatched. CDR3: CASSFRLAGNNEQFF. The CDR3 DNA reads as TGCGCCAGCAGCTTCCGCCTAGCGGGTAACAATGAGCAGTTCTTC. The whole variable domain, remainder taken from reference TRBV5-1 and TRBJ2-1, is KAGVTQTPRYLIKTRGQQVTLSCSPISGHRSVSWYQQTPGQGLQFLFEYFSETQRNKGNFPGRFSGRQFSNSRSEMNVSTLELGDSALYLCASSFRLAGNNEQFFGPGTRLTVL.

As regards this clone: Other DNA sequences within the sample encode an identical CDR3. The V and J genes are TRBV5-4 and TRBJ2-2; no clear D. V dropped 2 bases and J dropped 1 base, with 12 bases sitting between them. CDR3 length: 16 residues. CDR1 is SGHNT, CDR2 YYREEE, per germline (reference sequence). In DNA form, the CDR3 reads TGTGCCAGCAGCTTAGGAAGTCCCATGAACACCGGGGAGCTGTTTTTT. Its translation: CASSLGSPMNTGELFF.

The gene calls are TRBV28 and TRBJ2-5; D is tentatively TRBD1 or TRBD2 (5 bases each). Trimming removed 7 bases from V and 1 base from J, with 13 bases in between. The CDR3 loop spans 14 amino acids. Germline V gene sequence: CDR1 MDHEN, CDR2 SYDVKM. The CDR3 loop reads CASIRRDGQETQYF. In DNA form, the CDR3 reads TGTGCCAGCATAAGACGGGACGGCCAAGAGACCCAGTACTTC.

V gene TRBV6-5 combines with J gene TRBJ2-7; 8 nucleotides match TRBD1. The V and J ends lost 6 bases and 3 bases, in that order; junction bases with no gene match: 4. Germline-derived CDR1 and CDR2 are MNHEY and SVGAGI. The CDR3 sequence is 13 residues long. CDR3 amino acids: CASRTGANYEQYF. In nucleotides, the CDR3 is TGTGCCAGCAGGACAGGGGCTAACTACGAGCAGTACTTC.

The V gene is TRBV18, the J gene TRBJ1-6; TRBD1 matches at 7 bases. From germline, CDR1 is KGHSH and CDR2 LQKENI. This CDR3 has 14 residues. V was pared by 3 bases and J by 6 bases, with 2 bases of the junction left unmatched. CDR3 protein: CASSPGTANSPLHF. The CDR3 DNA follows: TGTGCCAGCTCACCCGGGACAGCTAATTCACCCCTCCACTTT.

This clone was counted only a few times. The chain has TRBV7-2 and TRBJ2-3, with D uncertain. Trimming removed 1 base at V and 3 bases at J, with 5 bases between. Looked up from germline, CDR1 is SGHTA and CDR2 is FQGNSA. The CDR3 is 13 amino acids. CDR3 in DNA: TGTGCCAGCAGCTTAGACTGGACAGATACGCAGTATTTT. This codes for CASSLDWTDTQYF.

This chain joins TRBV7-2 and TRBJ2-5; maybe TRBD1 (5 bases). The CDR3 sequence is 15 residues long. The V and J ends lost 0 bases and 1 base respectively, with 9 bases between them. CDR1 and CDR2 from the germline V gene are SGHTA and FQGNSA. CDR3 coding DNA: TGTGCCAGCAGCTTAGCGGGGCGGACCCAAGAGACCCAGTACTTC. Its protein product is CASSLAGRTQETQYF.

This clone was picked up one time. The chain has TRBV4-2 and TRBJ1-1; D uncertain. Trimming took 0 bases from V and 1 from J, leaving 6 bases between them. CDR3 length: 14 amino acids. Looked up from germline, CDR1 is LGHNA and CDR2 is YNFKEQ. The CDR3 DNA sequence: TGTGCCAGCAGCCAAGATAGAGGGAACACTGAAGCTTTCTTT. This sequence encodes CASSQDRGNTEAFF.

The chain joins TRBV5-1 to TRBJ1-2, with 7 bases aligning to TRBD1. The trim removed 0 bases at V and 0 bases at J, leaving 5 bases unmatched. The germline V gene encodes CDR1 SGHRS and CDR2 YFSETQ. This CDR3 has 16 amino acids. CDR3 sequence (DNA): TGCGCCAGCAGCTTGGTGCGGACAGGAGCTAACTATGGCTACACCTTC. Its translation is CASSLVRTGANYGYTF.

The V call is TRBV3-1 (or the pseudogene TRBV3-2), the J call TRBJ2-1, with 13 bases matching TRBD2. The CDR3 extends over 15 amino acids. V dropped 6 bases and J dropped 9; count of bases not matched to a gene: 8. In germline, CDR1 is LGHDT, CDR2 YNNKEL (reference sequence). The chain's CDR3 is CASSERTSGSVEQFF. The CDR3, as DNA: TGTGCCAGCAGTGAGAGGACTAGCGGGAGCGTTGAGCAGTTCTTC.

CDR3 region: CASSWSQDQPQHF. CDR3 nucleotide sequence: TGTGCCAGCAGTTGGTCGCAGGATCAGCCCCAGCATTTT. The chain couples TRBV28 to TRBJ1-5; D gene ambiguous. The V gene's germline CDR1 is MDHEN and CDR2 SYDVKM. Trimming pared 4 bases from V and 5 bases from J, leaving 9 bases between. The CDR3 runs 13 residues.

The rearrangement links TRBV18 to TRBJ1-6, with D unclear. CDR3 length: 12 amino acids. The V gene lost 5 bases and the J gene lost 6 bases, with 5 bases spanning the gap. Per germline, CDR1 KGHSH and CDR2 LQKENI. The CDR3 is CASSGLNSPLHF. In DNA, the CDR3 is TGTGCCAGCTCAGGGCTTAATTCACCCCTCCACTTT. The full variable domain, its missing parts supplied by reference TRBV18 and TRBJ1-6, is NAGVMQNPRHLVRRRGQEARLRCSPMKGHSHVYWYRQLPEEGLKFMVYLQKENIIDESGMPKERFSAEFPKEGPSILRIQQVVRGDSAAYFCASSGLNSPLHFGNGTRLTVT.

V gene TRBV5-6 combines with J gene TRBJ2-3; D not certain. CDR1 is SGHDT and CDR2 is YYEEEE in the germline V gene. The CDR3 has 14 amino acids. V lost 0 bases and J 6 bases, leaving 11 bases between the germline ends. The CDR3 loop is CASSLVSSIDTQYF. In DNA form, the CDR3 reads TGTGCCAGCAGCTTGGTTAGCTCCATCGATACGCAGTATTTT.

Here the CDR3 DNA reads TGTGCCAGCAGCCAAGATTGGACAACCTACGAGCAGTACTTC. Its protein product is CASSQDWTTYEQYF. The J gene is TRBJ2-7, the V gene TRBV3-1 (or the pseudogene TRBV3-2); perhaps TRBD1 as D (5 bases). CDR1 and CDR2 (germline): LGHDT, YNNKEL (reference sequence). V was cut by 0 bases and J by 2 bases, with 8 bases left in between. The length of the CDR3 is 14 residues.

DNA of the CDR3: TGTGCCAGCAGCCAGAGACTAGCGGGAGACGATACGCAGTATTTT. Translating gives CASSQRLAGDDTQYF. V usage is TRBV4-2 and J usage is TRBJ2-3; TRBD2 aligns across 12 bases. The trim removed 3 bases at V and 6 bases at J, leaving 4 bases unmatched. Germline CDR1 and CDR2: LGHNA and YNFKEQ. The CDR3 has 15 amino acids.

The V and J genes are TRBV11-2 and TRBJ2-7; 8 positions agree with TRBD1. CDR3 length equals 14 residues. Germline V gives CDR1 SGHAT, CDR2 FQNNGV. V lost 2 bases and J lost 7; bases outside the gene matches: 7. The chain's CDR3 is CASSLTGTGWEQYF. DNA of the CDR3: TGTGCCAGCAGCTTAACCGGGACAGGATGGGAGCAGTACTTC.